The 27 T cell receptor beta chains below were found in one sample sequenced in a study of T-cell reconstitution after alpha-beta-depleted transplantation in children (dated by TCRdb to 2016 to 2017). The library was obtained by PCR. Sequencing used an Illumina HiSeq 2500. To normalize quantification of the TCRbeta repertoire, the TCR libraries were built with molecular barcoding that relied on unique molecular identifiers. The public reads were reprocessed in TCRdb via fastp at Q25 and MiXCR, keeping in-frame beta chains. Rows with a matching CDR3 protein are joined into one entry that keeps the most common DNA and genes. This sample lists fewer than 120,000 distinct CDR3 sequences; 10% were detected once. The top ten clones comprise 8% of the sample. The starting material was PBMCs from the stem cell graft donor, obtained from the stem cell graft. These receptors all come from a human donor who donated a stem cell graft to a child with acute lymphoblastic leukemia.

This clonotype was picked up many times. The chain employs TRBV29-1 and TRBJ2-5, with 7 bases identical to TRBD2. The V segment lost 4 bases and the J segment 2 bases; nucleotides outside the gene matches: 7. The CDR3 consists of 14 residues. Looked up from germline, CDR1 is SQVTM and CDR2 is ANQGSEA. As DNA, the CDR3 is TGCAGCGTTGTGGGAGGGTTTGAGCAAGAGACCCAGTACTTC. This encodes CSVVGGFEQETQYF. The variable domain in full, with the rest retrieved from reference TRBV29-1 and TRBJ2-5, is SAVISQKPSRDICQRGTSLTIQCQVDSQVTMMFWYRQQPGQSLTLIATANQGSEATYESGFVIDKFPISRPNLTFSTLTVSNMSPEDSSIYLCSVVGGFEQETQYFGPGTRLLVL.

This clonotype has a count of ten or more. This rearrangement joins TRBV5-1 to TRBJ2-3; TRBD1 agrees at 8 bases. The V and J ends lost 4 bases and 5 bases, in that order; junction bases with no gene match: 6. Germline CDR1 reads SGHRS; CDR2 reads YFSETQ. The CDR3 has 14 amino acids. CDR3 in DNA: TGCGCCAGCAGCAGGGACAGGACAAAAGATACGCAGTATTTT. It yields the protein CASSRDRTKDTQYF.

Notes on this clonotype: A much more abundant neighbour one base away suggests this may be a read error. The V call is TRBV6-2 or TRBV6-3, the J call TRBJ2-1; 9 bases are shared with TRBD2. Per germline, CDR1 MNHEY and CDR2 SVGEGT. The CDR3 runs to 13 residues. The chain's CDR3 is CASTTSGYNEHFF. The DNA of the CDR3 is TGTGCCAGCACTACTAGCGGGTACAATGAGCACTTCTTC.

Ten or more counts support this clonotype. The gene calls are TRBV5-1 and TRBJ2-5; TRBD2 aligns across 10 bases. CDR3 length: 16 residues. V lost 0 bases and J lost 4; bases outside the gene matches: 6. Looked up from germline, CDR1 is SGHRS and CDR2 is YFSETQ. This CDR3 is CASSLAASGSPETQYF. CDR3 coding DNA: TGCGCCAGCAGCTTGGCCGCTAGCGGGAGCCCAGAGACCCAGTACTTC.

The sample holds many counts of this clonotype. The chain uses TRBV5-1 and TRBJ1-1; D not certain. CDR3 length: 15 residues. Germline V lookup: CDR1 SGHRS, CDR2 YFSETQ. The ends were cut back, 1 base at V and 1 base at J, with 11 bases in the middle. Here the CDR3 DNA reads TGCGCCAGCAGCTTGATGGCCAAAGGGAACACTGAAGCTTTCTTT. Translating gives CASSLMAKGNTEAFF. Looking up the rest from reference TRBV5-1 and TRBJ1-1 gives the full variable domain: KAGVTQTPRYLIKTRGQQVTLSCSPISGHRSVSWYQQTPGQGLQFLFEYFSETQRNKGNFPGRFSGRQFSNSRSEMNVSTLELGDSALYLCASSLMAKGNTEAFFGQGTRLTVV.

The rearrangement links TRBV7-6 to TRBJ2-1; 10 bases are shared with TRBD1. The CDR3 is 15 residues long. Per the germline V gene, CDR1 is SGHVS and CDR2 is FNYEAQ. The V gene end was trimmed by 2 bases and the J gene end by 8 bases; junction bases not matched to a gene: 6. The CDR3 nucleotides are TGTGCCAGCAGCTTATCCGGGACAGGGGTGGATGAGCAGTTCTTC. This sequence encodes CASSLSGTGVDEQFF.

Only a few counts were recorded for this clonotype. A much bigger clone sits one base away, suggesting this may be a read error. The gene calls are TRBV5-6 and TRBJ2-1; D is undetermined. The CDR3 sequence is 16 residues long. In germline, CDR1 is SGHDT, CDR2 YYEEEE. In nucleotides, the CDR3 is TGTGCCAGCAGCTCTTCCGCGATTTTCACCTACAATGAGCGGTTCTTC. It translates to CASSSSAIFTYNERFF.

This clonotype was observed at least ten times. The chain combines TRBV6-1 with TRBJ1-4; D is perhaps TRBD1 (6 bases). The CDR3 covers 16 residues. Trimming pared 2 bases from V and 5 bases from J, leaving 15 bases between. Germline V lookup: CDR1 MNHNS, CDR2 SASEGT. The CDR3 nucleotides read TGTGCCAGCAGTGAACCCAACAGGGCGGCGAATGAAAAACTGTTTTTT. Residues: CASSEPNRAANEKLFF.

This clonotype was observed many times. The chain carries TRBV5-1 and TRBJ1-1, with D unclear. The ends were cut back, 5 bases at V and 0 bases at J, with 11 bases in the middle. The CDR3 extends over 14 amino acids. Germline V gives CDR1 SGHRS, CDR2 YFSETQ. CDR3 bases: TGCGCCAGCAGAGCTTCCCTTTTGAACACTGAAGCTTTCTTT. This codes for CASRASLLNTEAFF.

At least ten counts were recorded for this clonotype. This chain uses TRBV12-3 or TRBV12-4 with TRBJ2-7; D unresolved. The CDR3 runs to 13 residues. V lost 6 bases and J 3 bases, leaving 12 bases between the germline ends. The DNA for the CDR3 is TGTGCCAGCAGGTACGGAGCCTTCTACGAGCAGTACTTC. It encodes CASRYGAFYEQYF.

This clonotype has ten or more counts. CDR3 coding DNA: TGTGCCAGCAGCGTAGGAAAAAGCGGGGGTGTTCAAGGGACGCAGTATTTT. It encodes CASSVGKSGGVQGTQYF. The rearrangement joins TRBV9 to TRBJ2-3, with 8 bases lining up with TRBD2. The CDR3 totals 17 residues. Looked up from germline, CDR1 is SGDLS and CDR2 is YYNGEE. V was pared by 0 bases and J by 9 bases, with 15 bases of the junction left unmatched.

This clonotype was seen only a few times. In DNA form, the CDR3 reads TGCAGCGTTGAAGGCAGGGAAGGCTACACCTTC. Translating gives CSVEGREGYTF. The gene calls are TRBV29-1 and TRBJ1-2; the D gene is possibly TRBD1 (5 bases). There are 11 residues in the CDR3. Trimming removed 1 base at V and 8 bases at J, with 8 bases between. Germline CDR1 SQVTM, CDR2 ANQGSEA.

This clonotype was seen a handful of times. The rearrangement links TRBV30 to TRBJ1-2, with D maybe TRBD1 (5 bases). Trimming pared 4 bases from V and 7 bases from J, leaving 16 bases between. Germline V lookup: CDR1 GTSNPN, CDR2 SVGIG (reference sequence). This CDR3 spans 13 amino acids. The chain's CDR3 is CAWIGTGDGGYTF. CDR3 nucleotide sequence: TGTGCCTGGATAGGTACAGGCGATGGTGGCTACACCTTC.

This clonotype showed up many times. This chain connects TRBV5-1 to TRBJ1-1; the D gene is possibly TRBD1 (5 bases). This CDR3 contains 17 residues. In germline, CDR1 is SGHRS, CDR2 YFSETQ. Trimming cost V 0 bases and J 6 bases, with 21 bases left between them. CDR3 sequence reads: CASSLVRAGLPFAEAFF. Here the CDR3 DNA reads TGCGCCAGCAGCTTGGTCCGGGCAGGGCTTCCCTTCGCTGAAGCTTTCTTT.

This clonotype was observed many times. The chain combines TRBV7-2 with TRBJ2-1; D perhaps matches TRBD2 (6 bases). From germline, CDR1 is SGHTA and CDR2 FQGNSA. V lost 1 base, J lost 16 bases, and 14 bases lay in between. CDR3 length equals 12 residues. CDR3 DNA: TGTGCCAGCAGCTTAGGTCGCGGGATTCCTTTCTTC. This sequence encodes CASSLGRGIPFF.

There are many counts of this clonotype. J is TRBJ2-3 and V is TRBV9; the D gene is possibly TRBD2 (6 bases). CDR1 and CDR2 (germline): SGDLS, YYNGEE. The CDR3 extends over 16 amino acids. Trimming removed 0 bases at V and 0 bases at J, with 11 bases between. The DNA of the CDR3 is TGTGCCAGCAGCGTAGGAGGAGGGGTTAGCACAGATACGCAGTATTTT. Translated, it gives CASSVGGGVSTDTQYF. Drawing the rest from reference TRBV9 and TRBJ2-3, the complete variable domain is DSGVTQTPKHLITATGQRVTLRCSPRSGDLSVYWYQQSLDQGLQFLIQYYNGEERAKGNILERFSAQQFPDLHSELNLSSLELGDSALYFCASSVGGGVSTDTQYFGPGTRLTVL.

This clonotype was observed many times. A much larger clone lies one base from this, so it may be a read error. The chain employs TRBV4-2 and TRBJ2-6; tentative D call: TRBD1 (5 bases). This CDR3 contains 16 residues. Germline assignment: CDR1 LGHNA and CDR2 YNFKEQ. The DNA for the CDR3 is TGTGCCAGCAGCCAAGATCCGGGTTCTGGGGCCAACGGCCTGACTTTC. As protein: CASSQDPGSGANGLTF.

This clonotype was detected many times. V and J are TRBV9 and TRBJ2-1; a weak D match, TRBD1 (5 bases). Per germline, CDR1 SGDLS and CDR2 YYNGEE. The CDR3 loop spans 15 amino acids. V was trimmed by 1 base and J by 0 bases, leaving 8 bases between them. In nucleotides, the CDR3 is TGTGCCAGCAGCGTAACGACAGTCTCCTACAATGAGCAGTTCTTC. Protein product: CASSVTTVSYNEQFF.

This clonotype was counted many times. The V and J genes are TRBV25-1 and TRBJ2-1, with D perhaps TRBD1 or TRBD2 (6 bases each). Per the germline V gene, CDR1 is MGHDK and CDR2 is SYGVNS. The CDR3 extends over 13 amino acids. V dropped 4 bases and J dropped 8 bases, with 12 bases sitting between them. DNA for the CDR3: TGTGCCAGCAGTGGCTGGGGGGCGGATGAGCAGTTCTTC. It yields the protein CASSGWGADEQFF.

This clonotype was counted ten times or more. The chain has TRBV6-1 and TRBJ1-6, with TRBD1 matching over 10 bases. The CDR3 extends over 16 amino acids. The V gene's germline CDR1 is MNHNS and CDR2 SASEGT. Unmatched junction bases numbered 5, after V lost 6 bases and J lost 3 bases. CDR3 coding DNA: TGTGCCAGCAGCCAACGGACAGGGGGCTATAATTCACCCCTCCACTTT. Its translation: CASSQRTGGYNSPLHF.

The table lists this clonotype with many counts. The chain couples TRBV5-1 to TRBJ2-5; 13 bases line up with TRBD2. The CDR3 consists of 15 residues. CDR1 and CDR2 (germline): SGHRS, YFSETQ. J lost 5 bases, V lost 1 base, and 2 bases had no gene match. The CDR3 sequence: CASSLLLAGGETQYF. CDR3 coding DNA: TGCGCCAGCAGCTTGCTACTAGCGGGGGGGGAGACCCAGTACTTC.

The V gene is TRBV18, the J gene TRBJ2-7; tentative D call: TRBD1 (6 bases). This CDR3 comprises 14 residues. V shed 3 bases and J shed 4 bases, with 13 bases lying between them. Germline V gene data show CDR1 as KGHSH and CDR2 as LQKENI. The CDR3 DNA follows: TGTGCCAGCTCACCCGGGACACCCTTTTACGAGCAGTACTTC. Translation gives CASSPGTPFYEQYF.

This clonotype was recorded at least ten times. The CDR3, as DNA: TGCGCCAGCAGCCAAGATCTAAGGAATGAGCAGTTCTTC. Translated: CASSQDLRNEQFF. This chain uses TRBV4-3 with TRBJ2-1; D remains ambiguous. This CDR3 region has 13 residues. Germline CDR1 reads LGHNA; CDR2 reads YSLEER. V gave up 0 bases and J gave up 7 bases, with 7 bases separating them.

This clonotype was counted at least ten times. The V call is TRBV5-1, the J call TRBJ1-3; D is unclear. Germline V gene sequence: CDR1 SGHRS, CDR2 YFSETQ. With 1 base removed from V and 3 bases from J, the gap between germline ends came to 5 bases. The CDR3 contains 13 residues. This chain's CDR3 is CASSLQLGNTIYF. CDR3 DNA sequence: TGCGCCAGCAGCTTGCAGCTTGGAAACACCATATATTTT.

This clonotype was counted ten times or more. The rearrangement joins TRBV12-3 or TRBV12-4 to TRBJ2-3, with D perhaps matching TRBD2 (7 bases). V lost 5 bases and J 4 bases, leaving 16 bases between the germline ends. The CDR3 totals 15 residues. In DNA, the CDR3 is TGTGCCAGCAGTCGAATACTAGGGGGGGCAGATACGCAGTATTTT. It is translated as CASSRILGGADTQYF.

This clonotype came up many times. In DNA, the CDR3 is TGCAGCGTGGACTCCGGGGACATCGTCTCTGGAAACACCATATATTTT. It translates to CSVDSGDIVSGNTIYF. The chain is built from TRBV29-1 and TRBJ1-3; a weak D match, TRBD1 (6 bases). The V end lost 6 bases, the J end lost 0 bases, and 18 bases lay between the germline ends. Per germline, CDR1 SQVTM and CDR2 ANQGSEA. This CDR3 contains 16 residues.

This clonotype was counted ten times or more. This rearrangement joins TRBV12-3 or TRBV12-4 to TRBJ1-6; D not certain. Trimming removed 3 bases at V and 10 bases at J, with 13 bases between. The CDR3 sequence is 14 residues long. CDR3 protein: CASSFGEGGSPLHF. The DNA of the CDR3 is TGTGCCAGCAGTTTTGGGGAGGGTGGGTCACCCCTCCACTTT.